Listed below are T cell receptor beta chains from one sample, sequenced in a study of T cells after posttransplantation cyclophosphamide. Some clones are missing from TCRdb's copy, which holds only in-frame ones; the method was immunoSEQ multiplex PCR. The sample yields more than 30,000 clones, without any singletons. The source material was PBMCs. Receptors were obtained from a girl aged 5 to 17 in good health, CMV-negative, and a related stem cell transplant donor. The CDR3 runs from the conserved cysteine through the conserved F or W. Each record gives: D gene, clone size, J gene, CDR3 length, V gene, CDR3 DNA, CDR3 protein. The D gene is left open where the match is weak. The size of a clone is reported for some rows only, either as once, few or many, or as a class for expanded clones.

d_gene: TRBD1
abundance: many
j_gene: TRBJ1-3
len: 15
v_gene: TRBV19
CDR3nt: TGTGCCAGTACCATTCAGGGGGCTCTGGGAAACACCATATATTTT
CDR3aa: CASTIQGALGNTIYF

d_gene: NA
abundance: NA
j_gene: TRBJ2-5
len: 16
v_gene: TRBV21-1
CDR3nt: TGTGCCAGCAGCAACTCGGAGGAAGACAGGGAAGAGACCCAGTACTTC
CDR3aa: CASSNSEEDREETQYF

d_gene: NA
abundance: NA
j_gene: TRBJ1-2
len: 14
v_gene: TRBV7-2
CDR3nt: TGTGCCAGCAGCTTAGTGGCGGCTAACTATGGCTACACCTTC
CDR3aa: CASSLVAANYGYTF

d_gene: NA
abundance: many
j_gene: TRBJ1-5
len: 13
v_gene: TRBV18
CDR3nt: TGTGCCAGCTCACGGGCCGAGAATCAGCCCCAGCATTTT
CDR3aa: CASSRAENQPQHF

d_gene: TRBD2
abundance: many
j_gene: TRBJ2-1
len: 16
v_gene: TRBV10-3
CDR3nt: TGTGCCATCAGTGAGTCACACCCAGCGGGAGGCAATGAGCAGTTCTTC
CDR3aa: CAISESHPAGGNEQFF

d_gene: TRBD1
abundance: many
j_gene: TRBJ1-4
len: 15
v_gene: TRBV7-9
CDR3nt: TGTGCCAGCAGCAAACAGGGGAAGAGTAATGAAAAACTGTTTTTT
CDR3aa: CASSKQGKSNEKLFF

d_gene: TRBD2
abundance: many
j_gene: TRBJ2-5
len: 17
v_gene: TRBV5-6
CDR3nt: TGTGCCAGCAGCTGGGGACTAGCGGGAGCCGGGATCGAGACCCAGTACTTC
CDR3aa: CASSWGLAGAGIETQYF

d_gene: TRBD2
abundance: few
j_gene: TRBJ2-3
len: 16
v_gene: TRBV7-6
CDR3nt: TGTGCCAGCAGCTTTCTAGCGGGGAAGCGCACAGATACGCAGTATTTT
CDR3aa: CASSFLAGKRTDTQYF

d_gene: TRBD1
abundance: many
j_gene: TRBJ2-3
len: 13
v_gene: TRBV19
CDR3nt: TGTGCCAGTAGTATGTACAGGGGGGATACGCAGTATTTT
CDR3aa: CASSMYRGDTQYF

d_gene: NA
abundance: few
j_gene: TRBJ1-3
len: 17
v_gene: TRBV28
CDR3nt: TGTGCCAGCAGCCCCGCGGGGGGGGGATACTCTGGAAACACCATATATTTT
CDR3aa: CASSPAGGGYSGNTIYF

d_gene: TRBD2
abundance: few
j_gene: TRBJ2-7
len: 20
v_gene: TRBV28
CDR3nt: TGTGCCAGCAGTTGGGCTTTAGCGGGAGTGGAGAGGTCCAAGGGTTACGAGCAGTACTTC
CDR3aa: CASSWALAGVERSKGYEQYF

d_gene: TRBD2
abundance: few
j_gene: TRBJ2-1
len: 15
v_gene: TRBV28
CDR3nt: TGTGCCAGCAGTCCACTAGCGGGGGGGCTCTATGAGCAGTTCTTC
CDR3aa: CASSPLAGGLYEQFF

d_gene: NA
abundance: many
j_gene: TRBJ2-2
len: 15
v_gene: TRBV19
CDR3nt: TGTGCCAGTAGTACAGGGAAGGGGAACACCGGGGAGCTGTTTTTT
CDR3aa: CASSTGKGNTGELFF

d_gene: NA
abundance: many
j_gene: TRBJ2-4
len: 14
v_gene: TRBV4-3
CDR3nt: TGCGCCAGCAGCCAATCGAGGCGCTCAAACATTCAGTACTTC
CDR3aa: CASSQSRRSNIQYF

d_gene: NA
abundance: NA
j_gene: TRBJ2-1
len: 16
v_gene: TRBV13
CDR3nt: TGTGCCAGCAGCTTAGGGACTTCGTTGGGTTCCAATGAGCAGTTCTTC
CDR3aa: CASSLGTSLGSNEQFF

d_gene: TRBD2
abundance: many
j_gene: TRBJ2-5
len: 17
v_gene: TRBV7-6
CDR3nt: TGTGCCAGCAGCCTCCCCTCGGGACTAGCGATGTCAGAGACCCAGTACTTC
CDR3aa: CASSLPSGLAMSETQYF

d_gene: NA
abundance: many
j_gene: TRBJ2-5
len: 16
v_gene: TRBV19
CDR3nt: TGTGCCAGTAGTAGAGTATCTGGACAGCTGCAAGAGACCCAGTACTTC
CDR3aa: CASSRVSGQLQETQYF

d_gene: NA
abundance: NA
j_gene: TRBJ1-2
len: 16
v_gene: TRBV19
CDR3nt: TGTGCCAGTAGTATGAGGGCCGGAGGGGCGGACTATGGCTACACCTTC
CDR3aa: CASSMRAGGADYGYTF

d_gene: NA
abundance: many
j_gene: TRBJ1-2
len: 13
v_gene: TRBV28
CDR3nt: TGTGCCAGCAGTTTATACCAGGGTGAGGGCTACACCTTC
CDR3aa: CASSLYQGEGYTF

d_gene: TRBD2
abundance: NA
j_gene: TRBJ2-1
len: 16
v_gene: TRBV4-2
CDR3nt: TGTGCCAGCAGCCAAGTGGCTAGCGGGGCCTACAATGAGCAGTTCTTC
CDR3aa: CASSQVASGAYNEQFF

d_gene: NA
abundance: NA
j_gene: TRBJ2-2
len: 13
v_gene: TRBV2
CDR3nt: TGTGCCAGCAGTCGCGCCTCTAAAGGGGAGCTGTTTTTT
CDR3aa: CASSRASKGELFF

d_gene: TRBD1
abundance: many
j_gene: TRBJ1-2
len: 13
v_gene: TRBV28
CDR3nt: TGTGCCAGCAAACTGACAGGGGGCATAGGCTACACCTTC
CDR3aa: CASKLTGGIGYTF

d_gene: NA
abundance: few
j_gene: TRBJ2-7
len: 11
v_gene: TRBV11-3
CDR3nt: TGTGCGCCCCAGGGTAGCTACGAGCAGTACTTC
CDR3aa: CAPQGSYEQYF

d_gene: TRBD1
abundance: NA
j_gene: TRBJ2-1
len: 15
v_gene: TRBV7-3
CDR3nt: TGTGCCAGCAGCTTGGGCAGGGGGACCTACAATGAGCAGTTCTTC
CDR3aa: CASSLGRGTYNEQFF

d_gene: TRBD2
abundance: NA
j_gene: TRBJ2-7
len: 14
v_gene: TRBV30
CDR3nt: TGTGCCTGCCCAACTAGCGTACCTACCTACGAGCAGTACTTC
CDR3aa: CACPTSVPTYEQYF

d_gene: NA
abundance: few
j_gene: TRBJ1-6
len: 16
v_gene: TRBV10-2
CDR3nt: TGCGCCAGCAGTGAGAGTCGGGCAGGGGTAGGCTCACCCCTCCACTTT
CDR3aa: CASSESRAGVGSPLHF

d_gene: TRBD2
abundance: NA
j_gene: TRBJ2-1
len: 15
v_gene: TRBV27
CDR3nt: TGTGCCAGCAGTTTCGGGCTAGCGGCCTACAATGAGCAGTTCTTC
CDR3aa: CASSFGLAAYNEQFF

d_gene: TRBD2
abundance: many
j_gene: TRBJ2-1
len: 15
v_gene: TRBV18
CDR3nt: TGTGCCAGCTCACCTTCTAGCGGGAGGGGGAATGAGCAGTTCTTC
CDR3aa: CASSPSSGRGNEQFF

d_gene: TRBD1
abundance: NA
j_gene: TRBJ1-1
len: 14
v_gene: TRBV27
CDR3nt: TGTGCCAGCAGTTTAGAGGGGGCCCGCACTGAAGCTTTCTTT
CDR3aa: CASSLEGARTEAFF

d_gene: NA
abundance: many
j_gene: TRBJ2-5
len: 17
v_gene: TRBV7-9
CDR3nt: TGTGCCAGCAGCTTAGTAGGGGGGGGTTTACTTCAAGAGACCCAGTACTTC
CDR3aa: CASSLVGGGLLQETQYF

d_gene: TRBD1
abundance: many
j_gene: TRBJ2-5
len: 14
v_gene: TRBV10-1
CDR3nt: TGCGCCAGCAGTGAGTCAGGGACAGTGCGGACCCAGTACTTC
CDR3aa: CASSESGTVRTQYF

d_gene: TRBD1
abundance: many
j_gene: TRBJ2-2
len: 15
v_gene: TRBV7-2
CDR3nt: TGTGCCAGCAGCAGGGACAGGAGGGACACCGGGGAGCTGTTTTTT
CDR3aa: CASSRDRRDTGELFF

d_gene: NA
abundance: many
j_gene: TRBJ1-1
len: 10
v_gene: TRBV20-1
CDR3nt: TGCAGTGTCTTAAAGACAGAAGCTTTCTTT
CDR3aa: CSVLKTEAFF

d_gene: TRBD2
abundance: many
j_gene: TRBJ2-7
len: 15
v_gene: TRBV11-2
CDR3nt: TGTGCCAGCAGCCCAACTAGCGGGCGGGCCTACGAGCAGTACTTC
CDR3aa: CASSPTSGRAYEQYF

d_gene: NA
abundance: many
j_gene: TRBJ2-7
len: 15
v_gene: TRBV7-7
CDR3nt: TGTGCCAGCAGCTTATTGCCAGGGCAGACCTACGAGCAGTACTTC
CDR3aa: CASSLLPGQTYEQYF

d_gene: TRBD1
abundance: many
j_gene: TRBJ1-4
len: 18
v_gene: TRBV5-1
CDR3nt: TGCGCCAGCCCTTTTTCCTACCCCGGGACAGGAAGAAATGAAAAACTGTTTTTT
CDR3aa: CASPFSYPGTGRNEKLFF

d_gene: NA
abundance: many
j_gene: TRBJ1-1
len: 13
v_gene: TRBV29-1
CDR3nt: TGCAGCGTGCGGCTGGCAGAGAACACTGAAGCTTTCTTT
CDR3aa: CSVRLAENTEAFF

d_gene: TRBD2
abundance: many
j_gene: TRBJ2-1
len: 15
v_gene: TRBV5-1
CDR3nt: TGCGCCAGCAGCTTGGCTAGCGGGGGATACAATGAGCAGTTCTTC
CDR3aa: CASSLASGGYNEQFF

d_gene: NA
abundance: many
j_gene: TRBJ1-2
len: 16
v_gene: TRBV5-8
CDR3nt: TGTGCCAGCAGCCATATCCGGACAGAAAATAACTATGGCTACACCTTC
CDR3aa: CASSHIRTENNYGYTF

d_gene: TRBD1
abundance: many
j_gene: TRBJ1-4
len: 15
v_gene: TRBV6-6
CDR3nt: TGTGCCAGCAGTTACCGACAGGGTGGGAGGGAAAAACTGTTTTTT
CDR3aa: CASSYRQGGREKLFF

d_gene: NA
abundance: few
j_gene: TRBJ2-7
len: 15
v_gene: TRBV14
CDR3nt: TGTGCCAGCAGCCAAGAGGACACCAGCTCCTACGAGCAGTACTTC
CDR3aa: CASSQEDTSSYEQYF

d_gene: TRBD1
abundance: few
j_gene: TRBJ2-7
len: 14
v_gene: TRBV29-1
CDR3nt: TGCAGCGTCGCTTTTGGACAGGGGGTCTACGAGCAGTACTTC
CDR3aa: CSVAFGQGVYEQYF

d_gene: NA
abundance: many
j_gene: TRBJ1-4
len: 16
v_gene: TRBV4-1
CDR3nt: TGCGCCAGCAGCCAAGATAGCGCTCTTAGAGGGGAAAAACTGTTTTTT
CDR3aa: CASSQDSALRGEKLFF

d_gene: TRBD1
abundance: NA
j_gene: TRBJ2-7
len: 15
v_gene: TRBV28
CDR3nt: TGTGCCAGCAGGGGGGGGACAGGGAGTAGGTACGAGCAGTACTTC
CDR3aa: CASRGGTGSRYEQYF

d_gene: TRBD1
abundance: few
j_gene: TRBJ2-4
len: 20
v_gene: TRBV7-3
CDR3nt: TGTGCCAGCAGCTTGGCGAGCAGGGGCTTGAGACAGGGGGCCAAAAACATTCAGTACTTC
CDR3aa: CASSLASRGLRQGAKNIQYF

d_gene: TRBD1
abundance: many
j_gene: TRBJ2-7
len: 16
v_gene: TRBV7-9
CDR3nt: TGTGCCAGCAGCCCCCGACAGGGGGCGGGTCGGGTCGAGCAGTACTTC
CDR3aa: CASSPRQGAGRVEQYF